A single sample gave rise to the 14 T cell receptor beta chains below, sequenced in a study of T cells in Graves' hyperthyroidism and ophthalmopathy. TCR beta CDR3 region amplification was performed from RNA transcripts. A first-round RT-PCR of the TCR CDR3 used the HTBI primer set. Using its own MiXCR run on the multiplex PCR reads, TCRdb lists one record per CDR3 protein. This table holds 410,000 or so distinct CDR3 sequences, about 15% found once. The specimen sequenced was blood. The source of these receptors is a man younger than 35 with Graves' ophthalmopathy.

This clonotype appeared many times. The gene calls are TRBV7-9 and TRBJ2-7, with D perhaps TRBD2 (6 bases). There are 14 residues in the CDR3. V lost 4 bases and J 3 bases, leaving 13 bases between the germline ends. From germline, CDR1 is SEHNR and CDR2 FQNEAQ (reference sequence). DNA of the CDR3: TGTGCCAGCAGCTCCCGCGGGGCTAACTACGAGCAGTACTTC. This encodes CASSSRGANYEQYF.

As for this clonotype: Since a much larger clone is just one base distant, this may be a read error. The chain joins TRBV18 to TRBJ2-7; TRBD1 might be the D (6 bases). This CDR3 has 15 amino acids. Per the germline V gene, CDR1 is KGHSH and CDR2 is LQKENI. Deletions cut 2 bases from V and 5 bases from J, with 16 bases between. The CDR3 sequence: CASSPNRDSAHEQYF. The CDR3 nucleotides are TGTGCCAGCTCACCAAACAGGGATTCGGCCCACGAGCAGTACTTC. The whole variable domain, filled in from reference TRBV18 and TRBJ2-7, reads NAGVMQNPRHLVRRRGQEARLRCSPMKGHSHVYWYRQLPEEGLKFMVYLQKENIIDESGMPKERFSAEFPKEGPSILRIQQVVRGDSAAYFCASSPNRDSAHEQYFGPGTRLTVT.

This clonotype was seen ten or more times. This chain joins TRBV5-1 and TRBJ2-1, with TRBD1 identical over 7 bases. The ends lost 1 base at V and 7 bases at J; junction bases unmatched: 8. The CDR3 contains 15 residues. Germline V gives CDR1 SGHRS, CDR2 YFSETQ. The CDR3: CASSLSPRGLNEQFF. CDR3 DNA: TGCGCCAGCAGCTTGTCACCCAGGGGGTTGAATGAGCAGTTCTTC.

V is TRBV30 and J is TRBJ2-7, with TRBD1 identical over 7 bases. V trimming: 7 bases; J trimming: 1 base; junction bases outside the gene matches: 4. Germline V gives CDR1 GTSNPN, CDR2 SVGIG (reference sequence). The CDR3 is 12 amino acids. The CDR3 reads CALDRVSYEQYF. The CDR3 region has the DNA TGTGCCTTAGACAGGGTTTCCTACGAGCAGTACTTC.

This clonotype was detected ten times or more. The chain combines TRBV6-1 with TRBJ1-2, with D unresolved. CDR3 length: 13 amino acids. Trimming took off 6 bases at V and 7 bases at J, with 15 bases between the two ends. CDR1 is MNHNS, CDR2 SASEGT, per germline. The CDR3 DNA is TGTGCCAGCAGCACCCCAGAGTCGTCTGGCTACACCTTC. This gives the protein CASSTPESSGYTF.

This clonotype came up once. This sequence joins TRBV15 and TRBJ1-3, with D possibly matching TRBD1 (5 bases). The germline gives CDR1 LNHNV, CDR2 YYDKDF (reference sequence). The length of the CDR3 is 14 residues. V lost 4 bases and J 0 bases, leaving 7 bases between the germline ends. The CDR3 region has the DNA TGTGCCACCAGCACTGACAGCTCTGGAAACACCATATATTTT. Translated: CATSTDSSGNTIYF.

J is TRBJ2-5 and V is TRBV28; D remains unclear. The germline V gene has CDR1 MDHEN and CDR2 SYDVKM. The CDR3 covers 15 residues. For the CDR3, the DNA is TGTGTCTCCCCGGGCCTCAGCACCGGCGTAGAGACCCAGTACTTC. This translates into CVSPGLSTGVETQYF.

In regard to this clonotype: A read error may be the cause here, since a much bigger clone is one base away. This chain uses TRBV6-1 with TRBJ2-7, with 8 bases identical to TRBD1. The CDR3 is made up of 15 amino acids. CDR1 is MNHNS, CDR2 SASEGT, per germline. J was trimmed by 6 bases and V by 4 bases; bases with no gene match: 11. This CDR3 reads CASSVVGTGRLEQYF. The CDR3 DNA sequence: TGTGCCAGCAGTGTGGTAGGGACAGGTCGTCTCGAGCAGTACTTC.

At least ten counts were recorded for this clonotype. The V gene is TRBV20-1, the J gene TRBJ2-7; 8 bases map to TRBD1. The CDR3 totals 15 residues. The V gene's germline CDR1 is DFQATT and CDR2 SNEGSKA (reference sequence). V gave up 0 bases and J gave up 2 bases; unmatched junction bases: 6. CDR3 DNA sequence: TGCAGTGCTAGAGAAACTGACAGGGGAACCTACGAGCAGTACTTC. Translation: CSARETDRGTYEQYF.

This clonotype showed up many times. For the CDR3, the DNA is TGTGCCAGCTCACCAATTGTAGCGGGAGAAGAGACCCAGTACTTC. It specifies CASSPIVAGEETQYF. This chain links TRBV18 with TRBJ2-5; 9 nucleotides match TRBD2. The CDR3 sequence is 15 residues long. The V and J ends lost 2 bases and 3 bases, in that order; junction bases with no gene match: 4. The germline gives CDR1 KGHSH, CDR2 LQKENI.

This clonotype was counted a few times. The chain's CDR3 is CASSSGTRDYEQYF. The DNA of the CDR3 is TGCGCCAGCAGCTCGGGGACAAGGGACTACGAGCAGTACTTC. This chain links TRBV5-1 with TRBJ2-7; D is possibly TRBD1 (6 bases). V lost 3 bases and J lost 3, with 13 bases in between. Germline CDR1 SGHRS, CDR2 YFSETQ. This CDR3 spans 14 amino acids.

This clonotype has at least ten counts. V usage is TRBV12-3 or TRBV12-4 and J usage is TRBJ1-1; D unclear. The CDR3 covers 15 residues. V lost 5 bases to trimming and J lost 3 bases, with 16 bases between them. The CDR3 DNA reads TGTGCCAGCAGTAACTTTCAGGACGGGGACACTGAAGCTTTCTTT. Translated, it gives CASSNFQDGDTEAFF.

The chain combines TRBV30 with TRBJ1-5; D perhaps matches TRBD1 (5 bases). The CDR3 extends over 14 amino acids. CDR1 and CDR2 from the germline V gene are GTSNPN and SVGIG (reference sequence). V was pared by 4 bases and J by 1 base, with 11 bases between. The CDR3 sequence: CAWTGGGSNQPQHF. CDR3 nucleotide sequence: TGTGCCTGGACGGGGGGAGGCAGCAATCAGCCCCAGCATTTT. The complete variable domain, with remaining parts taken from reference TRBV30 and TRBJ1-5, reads SQTIHQWPATLVQPVGSPLSLECTVEGTSNPNLYWYRQAAGRGLQLLFYSVGIGQISSEVPQNLSASRPQDRQFILSSKKLLLSDSGFYLCAWTGGGSNQPQHFGDGTRLSIL.

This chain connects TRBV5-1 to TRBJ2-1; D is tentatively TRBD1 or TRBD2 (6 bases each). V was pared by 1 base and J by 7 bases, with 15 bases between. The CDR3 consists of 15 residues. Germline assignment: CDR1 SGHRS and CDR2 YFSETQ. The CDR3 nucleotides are TGCGCCAGCAGCTTGAGGAGGGGGGCCGGGAATGAGCAGTTCTTC. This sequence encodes CASSLRRGAGNEQFF.